This T cell receptor beta chain appears in the sequencing data of a study of T cell responses to AZD1222 COVID-19 vaccine (TCRdb year 2021). Study-level background: TCR sequencing was performed for roughly 240 trial participants, of whom about 200 were given two doses of AZD1222 and some 26 were given two doses of MenACWY control vaccine. Enrollment into the trials was organized by age into subgroups of 18-55, 56-69 and 70-plus years, and those subgroups contained roughly 140, 27 and 60 TCR-sequenced participants, respectively.

On the study overall, not on this receptor specifically: After two AZD1222 doses, spike-specific TCR breadth and depth were significantly higher than at day 0 and than in MenACWY recipients. Reportedly, close to half of the unique spike-specific TCRs recognized epitopes lying outside the regions that are mutated in the B.1.351 and B.1.1.7 variants. In the small 56-69-year group, the increase in depth fell short of significance, most likely because of low power. Conclusions about previously exposed vaccinees are limited because only a handful of AZD1222 recipients were SARS-CoV-2 seropositive at baseline. No day 14 peak-response samples were available, so repertoires were characterized only after the peak T cell response. Participants were mostly white British and included more females than males, and it was suggested by the authors that clonal diversity may have been underestimated. CD4 TCRs associated with the vaccine covered the entire spike protein, and the dominant responses were in regions 160-218 and 743-854.

The sample's time point label is to be understood as: about 28 days (+/-7) after the second vaccine dose. AZD1222 recipients whose second dose came at about 4 weeks and those whose second dose came at about 12 weeks were combined into one group, since spike-specific TCR depth and breadth did not differ between the two schedules. Samples from vaccinated people were obtained from the UK trials COV001 and COV002, which included a single-blind randomized controlled phase 2/3 trial of AZD1222 (ChAdOx1 nCoV-19) in healthy adults. Trial participant PBMC samples were collected at day 0 and day 28 after the second dose for TCRbeta chain sequencing. Regarding this clone: Its antigen specificity is not known. No base qualities exist here, and no much larger clone lies one base off it.

The CDR3 regions of human TCRbeta chains were subjected to immunosequencing. On the authors' methods: TCRs in the repertoires were compared against a reference library of SARS-CoV-2-specific TCRs that had been generated with the MIRA antigen-specificity platform. Breadth was defined as the fraction of unique TCRs that were SARS-CoV-2-associated, and depth was defined as the fraction of total T cells that were SARS-CoV-2-associated. Using the MIRA data, each spike-specific TCR was mapped to the spike region that the TCR reacts to and placed in a CD4 or CD8 class. Log10-transformed breadth and depth values were compared by one-way ANOVA with Sidak's multiple comparisons tests. Drawn from immuneACCESS, this table holds only the in-frame rearrangements with V and J called that TCRdb kept. Clones are partly lost; checked studies trace under half to an unresolved V gene and leave the rest unexplained. V, J and clone size reflect that table, while D and trimming were determined from the DNA. Across this sample there are about 61,000 clones, with 81% seen only once. The ten biggest clones cover 20% to 30% of the sample.

The CDR3 covers 14 residues, taking in both the cysteine and the phenylalanine. Kept here is only the CDR3 DNA, which spans 42 bases and is read in frame from base 1. Deletion took 4 bases off V and 0 bases off J, with a span of 11 bases between the germline ends. The germline V gene provides CDR1 SGHRS and CDR2 YFSETQ. The TCR comes from an adult who received the AZD1222 COVID-19 vaccine. Sequencing used peripheral blood, obtained 28 days after the second AZD1222 dose. The chain is encoded by TRBV5-1 joined to TRBJ2-7, and TRBD2 may be the D gene, going by 5 matching bases. The CDR3 loop reads CASSKDFASYEQYF. In nucleotide form, the sequence is TGCGCCAGCAGCAAGGACTTCGCCTCCTACGAGCAGTACTTC.